A selection of T cell receptor beta chains follows, all from one sample in a study of immune cell composition in non-small cell lung cancer. Some clones are missing from TCRdb's copy, which holds only in-frame ones; the method was immunoSEQ multiplex PCR. The profile shows approximately 9,000 clones, around four fifths of them singletons. The source material was lung tumor tissue. Receptors originate from a human donor with non-small cell lung cancer. Each CDR3 is given with its conserved first and last residue. The D gene is left open where the match is weak. Expanded clones get a size class; other rows say once, few or many, or leave the size out.

cdr3_length: 16
j_call: TRBJ2-7
d_call: TRBD2
v_call: TRBV15
clone_size: -
cdr3_nt: TGTGCCACCAGCAAGGGGAGCGGGAAGGCCAACTACGAGCAGTACTTC
cdr3_aa: CATSKGSGKANYEQYF

cdr3_length: 11
j_call: TRBJ1-1
d_call: -
v_call: TRBV6-5
clone_size: -
cdr3_nt: TGTGCCAGCAGTTCCTTAGCTGAAGCTTTCTTT
cdr3_aa: CASSSLAEAFF

cdr3_length: 13
j_call: TRBJ2-1
d_call: -
v_call: TRBV18
clone_size: -
cdr3_nt: TGTGCCAGCTCACCCTATCGGTACGGCGAGCAGTTCTTC
cdr3_aa: CASSPYRYGEQFF

cdr3_length: 18
j_call: TRBJ2-7
d_call: TRBD1
v_call: TRBV9
clone_size: -
cdr3_nt: TGTGCCAGCAGCGTAGGTTCGGGTCGACAGGGGAGCAGCTACGAGCAGTACTTC
cdr3_aa: CASSVGSGRQGSSYEQYF

cdr3_length: 12
j_call: TRBJ1-5
d_call: -
v_call: TRBV7-9
clone_size: -
cdr3_nt: TGTGCCAGCAGCTCCGGCAATCAGCCCCAGCATTTT
cdr3_aa: CASSSGNQPQHF

cdr3_length: 16
j_call: TRBJ1-1
d_call: -
v_call: TRBV18
clone_size: -
cdr3_nt: TGTGCCAGCTCACCCATTAGAGGGTTACCGAACACTGAAGCTTTCTTT
cdr3_aa: CASSPIRGLPNTEAFF

cdr3_length: 14
j_call: TRBJ2-3
d_call: -
v_call: TRBV30
clone_size: -
cdr3_nt: TGTGCCTTTACCGGGACACAGAACACAGATACGCAGTATTTT
cdr3_aa: CAFTGTQNTDTQYF

cdr3_length: 12
j_call: TRBJ2-1
d_call: -
v_call: TRBV5-1
clone_size: -
cdr3_nt: TGCGCCAGCAGCGCCGTTCTGAATGAGCAGTTCTTC
cdr3_aa: CASSAVLNEQFF

cdr3_length: 17
j_call: TRBJ2-5
d_call: -
v_call: TRBV7-2
clone_size: -
cdr3_nt: TGTGCCAGCAGCCCTGGTCCGGGACACTGGTTTCAAGAGACCCAGTACTTC
cdr3_aa: CASSPGPGHWFQETQYF

cdr3_length: 15
j_call: TRBJ1-2
d_call: -
v_call: TRBV18
clone_size: -
cdr3_nt: TGTGCCAGCTCTCGACTACGCGAGGGTTACTATGGCTACACCTTC
cdr3_aa: CASSRLREGYYGYTF

cdr3_length: 12
j_call: TRBJ1-2
d_call: -
v_call: TRBV28
clone_size: -
cdr3_nt: TGTGCCAGCACTCCCGGATCCTATGGCTACACCTTC
cdr3_aa: CASTPGSYGYTF

cdr3_length: 15
j_call: TRBJ1-5
d_call: -
v_call: TRBV6-1
clone_size: -
cdr3_nt: TGTGCCAGCAGTGAAGGGGGGCTTGGCAATCAGCCCCAGCATTTT
cdr3_aa: CASSEGGLGNQPQHF

cdr3_length: 15
j_call: TRBJ1-4
d_call: -
v_call: TRBV6-6
clone_size: once
cdr3_nt: TGTGCCAGCAGTTACTCGAACGTACTGGATGAAAAACTGTTTTTT
cdr3_aa: CASSYSNVLDEKLFF

cdr3_length: 15
j_call: TRBJ2-5
d_call: -
v_call: TRBV2
clone_size: -
cdr3_nt: TGTGCCAGCAGTGAGGGGTCGGAGGGGAGAGAGACCCAGTACTTC
cdr3_aa: CASSEGSEGRETQYF

cdr3_length: 15
j_call: TRBJ1-1
d_call: -
v_call: TRBV2
clone_size: -
cdr3_nt: TGTGCCACCCTCCTTCGGGGAGAGATCAACACTGAAGCTTTCTTT
cdr3_aa: CATLLRGEINTEAFF

cdr3_length: 14
j_call: TRBJ1-5
d_call: -
v_call: TRBV30
clone_size: -
cdr3_nt: TGTGCCTGGAGTCTGACCGCTAGCAATCAGCCCCAGCATTTT
cdr3_aa: CAWSLTASNQPQHF

cdr3_length: 14
j_call: TRBJ1-1
d_call: -
v_call: TRBV19
clone_size: -
cdr3_nt: TGTGCCAGTAGTATAGGGACAGTGAACACTGAAGCTTTCTTT
cdr3_aa: CASSIGTVNTEAFF

cdr3_length: 14
j_call: TRBJ2-7
d_call: -
v_call: TRBV4-1
clone_size: -
cdr3_nt: TGCGCCAGCAGCCAAGCGGGACTTTCCCACGAGCAGTACTTC
cdr3_aa: CASSQAGLSHEQYF

cdr3_length: 13
j_call: TRBJ2-7
d_call: TRBD1
v_call: TRBV6-5
clone_size: -
cdr3_nt: TGTGCCAGCAGCCGACAGGGCGTATACGAGCAGTACTTC
cdr3_aa: CASSRQGVYEQYF

cdr3_length: 16
j_call: TRBJ1-2
d_call: TRBD1
v_call: TRBV18
clone_size: -
cdr3_nt: TGTGCCAGCTCTCACGCGCGGGGACAGGGAGATGATGGCTACACCTTC
cdr3_aa: CASSHARGQGDDGYTF

cdr3_length: 13
j_call: TRBJ1-2
d_call: -
v_call: TRBV14
clone_size: -
cdr3_nt: TGTGCCAGCAGTAGGGCTCGTAACTATGGCTACACCTTC
cdr3_aa: CASSRARNYGYTF

cdr3_length: 13
j_call: TRBJ1-3
d_call: -
v_call: TRBV2
clone_size: -
cdr3_nt: TGTGCCAGCAGCCCGACCTCTGGAAACACCATATATTTT
cdr3_aa: CASSPTSGNTIYF

cdr3_length: 16
j_call: TRBJ2-2
d_call: -
v_call: TRBV7-2
clone_size: -
cdr3_nt: TGTGCCAGCAGCTCCAAACAGGGCGGGAACACCGGGGAGCTGTTTTTT
cdr3_aa: CASSSKQGGNTGELFF

cdr3_length: 17
j_call: TRBJ2-1
d_call: -
v_call: TRBV11-3
clone_size: once
cdr3_nt: TGTGCCAGCAGCCAGGGGTATGGGGGGCGACACGACAATGAGCAGTTCTTC
cdr3_aa: CASSQGYGGRHDNEQFF

cdr3_length: 13
j_call: TRBJ2-1
d_call: -
v_call: TRBV4-2
clone_size: -
cdr3_nt: TGTGCCAGCAGCCCACAAGATACCAATGAGCAGTTCTTC
cdr3_aa: CASSPQDTNEQFF

cdr3_length: 16
j_call: TRBJ1-3
d_call: -
v_call: TRBV28
clone_size: once
cdr3_nt: TGTGCCAGCACCCCCCCTCCGAGGGACTCTGGAAACACCATATATTTT
cdr3_aa: CASTPPPRDSGNTIYF

cdr3_length: 15
j_call: TRBJ1-5
d_call: TRBD1
v_call: TRBV7-9
clone_size: -
cdr3_nt: TGTGCCAGCAGCCCCCCGGGACAGGGGAATCAGCCCCAGCATTTT
cdr3_aa: CASSPPGQGNQPQHF

cdr3_length: 15
j_call: TRBJ2-7
d_call: TRBD1
v_call: TRBV5-4
clone_size: -
cdr3_nt: TGTGCCAGCAGCTTGGAGGGGACAGGGTCCTACGAGCAGTACTTC
cdr3_aa: CASSLEGTGSYEQYF

cdr3_length: 14
j_call: TRBJ2-1
d_call: -
v_call: TRBV30
clone_size: once
cdr3_nt: TGTGCCTGGGAGTTTGGGGGCCCTTACAATGAGCAGTTCTTC
cdr3_aa: CAWEFGGPYNEQFF

cdr3_length: 15
j_call: TRBJ2-7
d_call: -
v_call: TRBV5-1
clone_size: -
cdr3_nt: TGCGCCAGCAGCTTCCAGGGGGGGAGCTCCTACGAGCAGTACTTC
cdr3_aa: CASSFQGGSSYEQYF

cdr3_length: 16
j_call: TRBJ1-6
d_call: -
v_call: TRBV6-5
clone_size: -
cdr3_nt: TGTGCCAGCAGTTCCCAAACCGGGATTAATAATTCACCCCTCCACTTT
cdr3_aa: CASSSQTGINNSPLHF

cdr3_length: 16
j_call: TRBJ2-6
d_call: TRBD1
v_call: TRBV11-2
clone_size: -
cdr3_nt: TGTGCCAGCAGCCTTCTAGACAGGGCTGGGGCCAACGTCCTGACTTTC
cdr3_aa: CASSLLDRAGANVLTF

cdr3_length: 14
j_call: TRBJ1-2
d_call: -
v_call: TRBV7-2
clone_size: -
cdr3_nt: TGTGCCAGCAGCGCCGGGGGGACAAACTATGGCTACACCTTC
cdr3_aa: CASSAGGTNYGYTF

cdr3_length: 14
j_call: TRBJ2-5
d_call: TRBD1
v_call: TRBV4-2
clone_size: few
cdr3_nt: TGTGCCAGCAGCAGCCGGGACAGGGCGGAGACCCAGTACTTC
cdr3_aa: CASSSRDRAETQYF

cdr3_length: 16
j_call: TRBJ1-1
d_call: -
v_call: TRBV27
clone_size: -
cdr3_nt: TGTGCCAGCAGTTCCAAAGGACATTACATGAACACTGAAGCTTTCTTT
cdr3_aa: CASSSKGHYMNTEAFF

cdr3_length: 16
j_call: TRBJ2-7
d_call: -
v_call: TRBV6-6
clone_size: once
cdr3_nt: TGTGCCAGCAGTTGGTCTGGTGAAGGGGGGAGATACGAGCAGTACTTC
cdr3_aa: CASSWSGEGGRYEQYF

cdr3_length: 11
j_call: TRBJ2-1
d_call: -
v_call: TRBV19
clone_size: -
cdr3_nt: TGTGCCAGTAGACAGGGCAATGAGCAGTTCTTC
cdr3_aa: CASRQGNEQFF

cdr3_length: 15
j_call: TRBJ1-6
d_call: -
v_call: TRBV25-1
clone_size: -
cdr3_nt: TGTGCCAGCAGTGAATCGACTATCTATAATTCACCCCTCCACTTT
cdr3_aa: CASSESTIYNSPLHF

cdr3_length: 12
j_call: TRBJ1-2
d_call: -
v_call: TRBV7-2
clone_size: few
cdr3_nt: TGTGCCAGCGCCCGAGAAAGCTATGGCTACACCTTC
cdr3_aa: CASARESYGYTF

cdr3_length: 12
j_call: TRBJ2-5
d_call: -
v_call: TRBV27
clone_size: few
cdr3_nt: TGTGCCAGCAGTTTACTGGGGGAGACCCAGTACTTC
cdr3_aa: CASSLLGETQYF

cdr3_length: 14
j_call: TRBJ2-5
d_call: -
v_call: TRBV18
clone_size: -
cdr3_nt: TGTGCCAGCTCACCCGGACGGACCCCAGAGACCCAGTACTTC
cdr3_aa: CASSPGRTPETQYF

cdr3_length: 14
j_call: TRBJ2-3
d_call: -
v_call: TRBV6-5
clone_size: once
cdr3_nt: TGTGCCAGCAGTTCCAGGACCCCCACAGATACGCAGTATTTT
cdr3_aa: CASSSRTPTDTQYF

cdr3_length: 16
j_call: TRBJ2-5
d_call: TRBD1
v_call: TRBV5-6
clone_size: -
cdr3_nt: TGTGCCAGCAGCTTGTTGGGACAGGGGGGGAAAGAGACCCAGTACTTC
cdr3_aa: CASSLLGQGGKETQYF

cdr3_length: 12
j_call: TRBJ2-3
d_call: -
v_call: TRBV27
clone_size: -
cdr3_nt: TGTGCCAGCAGTTTCTCCTTTGGTACGCAGTATTTT
cdr3_aa: CASSFSFGTQYF

cdr3_length: 15
j_call: TRBJ2-7
d_call: -
v_call: TRBV5-6
clone_size: -
cdr3_nt: TGTGCCAGCAGCCGTCAGGTTGTAGCCTCCTACGAGCAGTACTTC
cdr3_aa: CASSRQVVASYEQYF

cdr3_length: 14
j_call: TRBJ1-2
d_call: TRBD1
v_call: TRBV7-8
clone_size: -
cdr3_nt: TGTGCCAGCAGCTTAGGGGACAGGGCTGGTGGCTACACCTTC
cdr3_aa: CASSLGDRAGGYTF

cdr3_length: 16
j_call: TRBJ2-1
d_call: -
v_call: TRBV2
clone_size: -
cdr3_nt: TGTGCCAGCTGTTCCTCAACTAGCCCCTCCTACAATGAGCAGTTCTTC
cdr3_aa: CASCSSTSPSYNEQFF

cdr3_length: 13
j_call: TRBJ1-2
d_call: -
v_call: TRBV10-1
clone_size: -
cdr3_nt: TGCGCCACCTACTTGGCCCCCCTCTATGGCTACACCTTC
cdr3_aa: CATYLAPLYGYTF

cdr3_length: 15
j_call: TRBJ2-5
d_call: -
v_call: TRBV5-1
clone_size: -
cdr3_nt: TGCGCCAGCAGCTTGGGCCAGACTAGTATGGAGACCCAGTACTTC
cdr3_aa: CASSLGQTSMETQYF

cdr3_length: 17
j_call: TRBJ2-6
d_call: TRBD1
v_call: TRBV29-1
clone_size: -
cdr3_nt: TGCAGCGTTGGGTTATCAGGGGGCTCCTCTGGGGCCAACGTCCTGACTTTC
cdr3_aa: CSVGLSGGSSGANVLTF

cdr3_length: 11
j_call: TRBJ2-2
d_call: -
v_call: TRBV5-4
clone_size: -
cdr3_nt: TGTGCCAGCAGCCAGGGTGGGGAGCTGTTTTTT
cdr3_aa: CASSQGGELFF

cdr3_length: 16
j_call: TRBJ2-7
d_call: -
v_call: TRBV18
clone_size: -
cdr3_nt: TGTGCCAGCTCACCACGGGTCGGTTCTAGCTCCTACGAGCAGTACTTC
cdr3_aa: CASSPRVGSSSYEQYF

cdr3_length: 14
j_call: TRBJ1-1
d_call: -
v_call: TRBV2
clone_size: -
cdr3_nt: TGTGCCAGCCGCCAGACCACAGGGAACACTGAAGCTTTCTTT
cdr3_aa: CASRQTTGNTEAFF

cdr3_length: 15
j_call: TRBJ2-1
d_call: -
v_call: TRBV6-1
clone_size: few
cdr3_nt: TGTGCCAGCAGCTCCTCCCCTTCGTCTGGCGATGAGCAGTTCTTC
cdr3_aa: CASSSSPSSGDEQFF

cdr3_length: 17
j_call: TRBJ2-7
d_call: TRBD2
v_call: TRBV25-1
clone_size: once
cdr3_nt: TGTGCCAGCAGTGAATCCACGTTGGCGGGAGAAATCTACGAGCAGTACTTC
cdr3_aa: CASSESTLAGEIYEQYF

cdr3_length: 16
j_call: TRBJ1-3
d_call: -
v_call: TRBV9
clone_size: -
cdr3_nt: TGTGCCAGCAGCGTAGCCTTAGACGGGAATGGAAACACCATATATTTT
cdr3_aa: CASSVALDGNGNTIYF

cdr3_length: 13
j_call: TRBJ2-7
d_call: -
v_call: TRBV18
clone_size: few
cdr3_nt: TGTGCCAGCTCACCAGGGGCCAACTACGAGCAGTACTTC
cdr3_aa: CASSPGANYEQYF